The 8 T cell receptor beta chains listed next were all sequenced from one sample in a study of blood T cell repertoires in COVID-19. Sequenced by immunoSEQ multiplex PCR; TCRdb stores in-frame clones only, minus some. The sample lists some 61,000 clones, about nine tenths occurring once. The sequenced material came from peripheral blood. Receptor source: a man under 40 with acute or convalescent COVID-19.

This clone was picked up one time. This chain connects TRBV4-1 to TRBJ2-3, with 7 bases matching TRBD2. Germline V CDR1 and CDR2: MGHRA, YSYEKL. This CDR3 has 15 residues. The V segment lost 4 bases and the J segment 6 bases; nucleotides outside the gene matches: 10. In DNA form, the CDR3 reads TGCGCCAGCAGCCCCGGGAGGACTCCTTTGGATACGCAGTATTTT. Translation gives CASSPGRTPLDTQYF.

CDR3 loop: CASSIAGSLNTEAFF. CDR3 sequence (DNA): TGTGCCAGTAGTATTGCGGGTTCTCTGAACACTGAAGCTTTCTTT. V usage is TRBV19 and J usage is TRBJ1-1; D unclear. Deletions cut 3 bases from V and 0 bases from J, with 11 bases between. The CDR3 consists of 15 residues. Looked up from germline, CDR1 is LNHDA and CDR2 is SQIVND (reference sequence).

The chain links TRBV5-4 to TRBJ2-7; possibly TRBD2 for D (6 bases). CDR3 size: 15 residues. The V and J ends lost 4 bases and 6 bases respectively, with 20 bases between them. Germline V CDR1 and CDR2: SGHNT, YYREEE (reference sequence). The CDR3: CASSPPAGLRAEQYF. The CDR3 region has the DNA TGTGCCAGCAGCCCCCCGGCGGGGTTGCGGGCCGAGCAGTACTTC.

The rearrangement links TRBV24-1 to TRBJ1-1, with a weak D call TRBD1 (5 bases). Per the germline V gene, CDR1 is KGHDR and CDR2 is SFDVKD. The V end lost 8 bases, the J end lost 1 base, and 25 bases lay between the germline ends. This CDR3 has 18 amino acids. The CDR3 spells CATTTDKGTVMGNTEAFF. The CDR3 DNA reads as TGTGCCACCACCACCGATAAGGGGACTGTTATGGGGAACACTGAAGCTTTCTTT.

In its sample, this clone was seen once. The V and J genes are TRBV18 and TRBJ1-2; 7 bases are a match to TRBD1. Germline V gene sequence: CDR1 KGHSH, CDR2 LQKENI. V was pared by 6 bases and J by 5 bases, with 9 bases of the junction left unmatched. This CDR3 has 14 residues. CDR3 in DNA: TGTGCCAGCTCCCACGACAGGGAAGCGTATGGCTACACCTTC. It is translated as CASSHDREAYGYTF.

This clone has just one count. The chain uses TRBV27 and TRBJ2-2; weak D call: TRBD1 (6 bases). Germline CDR1 is MNHEY and CDR2 is SMNVEV (reference sequence). The CDR3 length is 16 residues. V lost 6 bases to trimming and J lost 0 bases, with 14 bases between them. CDR3 DNA sequence: TGTGCCAGCAGCGCTACAGGGCTATCGAACACCGGGGAGCTGTTTTTT. Amino acid sequence: CASSATGLSNTGELFF.

J is TRBJ1-6 and V is TRBV15; unclear D gene. V dropped 3 bases and J dropped 10 bases, with 7 bases sitting between them. CDR1 and CDR2 from the germline V gene are LNHNV and YYDKDF (reference sequence). The length of the CDR3 is 12 residues. The CDR3 spells CATSSVESPLHF. CDR3 in DNA: TGTGCCACCAGCAGTGTAGAATCACCCCTCCACTTT.

This rearrangement joins TRBV19 to TRBJ1-5; 12 bases agree with TRBD1. CDR3 length equals 16 residues. V was pared by 7 bases and J by 11 bases, with 15 bases of the junction left unmatched. The V gene's germline CDR1 is LNHDA and CDR2 SQIVND (reference sequence). The CDR3 protein is CASNRWGQGAKGSQHF. Written as DNA, the CDR3 is TGTGCCAGTAATCGGTGGGGACAGGGGGCCAAGGGGTCCCAGCATTTT.